The source of this TCR beta chain is a study of T cells in Graves' hyperthyroidism and ophthalmopathy (dated by TCRdb to about 2019). A note on the overall study: Peripheral blood was sampled at the time of initial diagnosis, prior to any treatment. A discovery cohort of 95 to 100 patients, approximately 45 with Graves' ophthalmopathy and 55 to 60 with stable Graves' hyperthyroidism, was used to find distinguishing TCR V-J signatures. Thyroid tissue and blood T-cell repertoires from several Graves' hyperthyroidism patients were also compared in the study. According to the paper, TCR Vbeta CDR3 sequencing was carried out on approximately 140 peripheral blood samples, which came from fewer than 50 ophthalmopathy, fewer than 80 hyperthyroidism and roughly 17 progressor patients. An independent validation cohort of under 20 hyperthyroidism patients and roughly 16 patients who later progressed to ophthalmopathy tested prospective prediction of ophthalmopathy. The approximately 100 discovery patients were divided at random into training and test sets in a 7:3 ratio. After sampling, hyperthyroidism patients received methimazole starting at 30 mg daily, and ophthalmopathy patients received high-dose intravenous methylprednisolone. What the authors observed across the whole study: Most expanded thyroid clonotypes (frequency above 0.001) were also found in blood, which suggests that blood repertoires may mirror thyroid immune responses. Sample size was not statistically predetermined, and blinding of investigators to group allocation was not performed. In validation, progression to ophthalmopathy was predicted by the model with roughly 71% sensitivity and roughly 76% specificity, a median of around 5.9 months before onset. In cross-validation, a model built on a 13 V-J signature told ophthalmopathy apart from stable hyperthyroidism with approximately 91% sensitivity and about 81% specificity, and in testing the same model reached 80%/75%.

The TCR beta CDR3 regions were amplified from RNA transcripts. For the first round of RT-PCR on the TCR CDR3, the HTBI primer set was used together with the Qiagen OneStep RT-PCR kit. The libraries were constructed in a second round of multiplex PCR and then size-selected and purified. The libraries were sequenced on an Illumina HiSeq2000 using paired-end 100 bp reads. Processing in the source paper ran as follows. Raw data were processed with SOAPnuke, discarding reads with adapters, uncalled bases, mean Phred below 15, or no exact constant-primer or identifier match. High-quality paired reads were merged using COPE v1.2.5, and each unique nucleotide sequence was defined as a clonotype. MiTCR v1.1 was used to align clonotypes to the IMGT TRBV, TRBD and TRBJ reference segments. The analysis was restricted to V-J combinations with a frequency above 0.0001, which together covered 99.2% of the repertoires. A TCS score was defined as the ratio between F50 (clonal expansion) and ExV (chaos), using BLOSUM62-based TCRdist between CDR3 peptides within each V-J. Welch's t-statistics and random forest reduced 500 to 550 V-J features to 13, which were used in a naive Bayes classifier (R e1071). Clones were called with MiXCR by TCRdb after fastp trimmed the public reads at Q25, and only in-frame beta chains were retained. Every entry covers one CDR3 protein and lists the most common genes and DNA from its rows. None of the V and J calls come from the authors' own analysis; TCRdb made them. In all, the sample holds about 350,000 distinct CDR3 sequences, and around 13% of those were seen once. The ten largest clones capture approximately 23% of the sample.

Reading from cysteine to phenylalanine, the CDR3 counts 15 amino acids. Just the 45-base CDR3 DNA is kept, in frame starting at base 1. V is pruned by 6 bases and J by 4 bases, leaving 7 bases of the junction without a gene match. CDR1 and CDR2, looked up from the germline V gene, are MDHEN and SYDVKM. Graves' hyperthyroidism was defined as stable when no progression to ophthalmopathy occurred over 18 months of follow-up. The hyperthyroidism patients were between 18 and 65 years old and newly diagnosed, with a disease duration of less than 2 months. Patients with uncontrolled infections, other autoimmune diseases, pregnancy or lactation were excluded. Diagnoses were established on the basis of clinical symptoms, serum thyroxine and TRAb, thyroid ultrasound, and orbital computed tomography. PBMCs were isolated from roughly 10 ml of fresh peripheral blood by Ficoll-Paque density gradient centrifugation. Total RNA was extracted using Trizol reagent, and RNA quality was assessed on an Agilent 2100 Bioanalyzer.

This clonotype was detected many times. It lacks a known antigen. No quality values exist for individual bases; no much larger clone is one base distant. Recombination joined TRBV28 with TRBJ2-7; TRBD1 lines up with 12 middle nucleotides. The sequenced sample consisted of blood. The receptor's source is a young woman with Graves' hyperthyroidism. The CDR3 protein is CASRRTGQGAYEQYF. The DNA sequence is as follows: TGTGCCAGCAGACGAACGGGACAGGGGGCGTACGAGCAGTACTTC.